What follows is one TCR beta chain and its context. Its antigen is as yet unknown. Every one of the participants with HIV received treatment in the United States. The sample comes from a study of long-term antiretroviral therapy in people with HIV. Study details: Collection of the earliest samples took place about a decade ahead of the 2015 immediate-ART recommendation. General study results and limits: Increased diversity was seen after ART, yet it remained lower than in transplant donor controls.

The CDR3 is 16 residues long. This was the immunoSEQ v3.0 assay at survey level. Here immunoSEQ multiplex PCR was the method, and the copy in TCRdb shows in-frame clones only, minus some. The sample lists roughly 16,000 clones, roughly 94% seen once, with about 4.6% in the top ten. This specimen consisted of unsorted PBMCs, obtained roughly 6.2 years after starting antiretroviral therapy. The V and J genes are TRBV21-1 and TRBJ2-1; the table's D call, TRBD2, has no DNA check behind it. TRBV21-1 is a pseudogene segment. The receptor was isolated from a woman aged 45-60 years with HIV. CDR3 nucleotides: TGTGCCAGCAGCAAAGTAGAAGAGGTCTCCTACAATGAGCAGTTCTTC. This encodes CASSKVEEVSYNEQFF.